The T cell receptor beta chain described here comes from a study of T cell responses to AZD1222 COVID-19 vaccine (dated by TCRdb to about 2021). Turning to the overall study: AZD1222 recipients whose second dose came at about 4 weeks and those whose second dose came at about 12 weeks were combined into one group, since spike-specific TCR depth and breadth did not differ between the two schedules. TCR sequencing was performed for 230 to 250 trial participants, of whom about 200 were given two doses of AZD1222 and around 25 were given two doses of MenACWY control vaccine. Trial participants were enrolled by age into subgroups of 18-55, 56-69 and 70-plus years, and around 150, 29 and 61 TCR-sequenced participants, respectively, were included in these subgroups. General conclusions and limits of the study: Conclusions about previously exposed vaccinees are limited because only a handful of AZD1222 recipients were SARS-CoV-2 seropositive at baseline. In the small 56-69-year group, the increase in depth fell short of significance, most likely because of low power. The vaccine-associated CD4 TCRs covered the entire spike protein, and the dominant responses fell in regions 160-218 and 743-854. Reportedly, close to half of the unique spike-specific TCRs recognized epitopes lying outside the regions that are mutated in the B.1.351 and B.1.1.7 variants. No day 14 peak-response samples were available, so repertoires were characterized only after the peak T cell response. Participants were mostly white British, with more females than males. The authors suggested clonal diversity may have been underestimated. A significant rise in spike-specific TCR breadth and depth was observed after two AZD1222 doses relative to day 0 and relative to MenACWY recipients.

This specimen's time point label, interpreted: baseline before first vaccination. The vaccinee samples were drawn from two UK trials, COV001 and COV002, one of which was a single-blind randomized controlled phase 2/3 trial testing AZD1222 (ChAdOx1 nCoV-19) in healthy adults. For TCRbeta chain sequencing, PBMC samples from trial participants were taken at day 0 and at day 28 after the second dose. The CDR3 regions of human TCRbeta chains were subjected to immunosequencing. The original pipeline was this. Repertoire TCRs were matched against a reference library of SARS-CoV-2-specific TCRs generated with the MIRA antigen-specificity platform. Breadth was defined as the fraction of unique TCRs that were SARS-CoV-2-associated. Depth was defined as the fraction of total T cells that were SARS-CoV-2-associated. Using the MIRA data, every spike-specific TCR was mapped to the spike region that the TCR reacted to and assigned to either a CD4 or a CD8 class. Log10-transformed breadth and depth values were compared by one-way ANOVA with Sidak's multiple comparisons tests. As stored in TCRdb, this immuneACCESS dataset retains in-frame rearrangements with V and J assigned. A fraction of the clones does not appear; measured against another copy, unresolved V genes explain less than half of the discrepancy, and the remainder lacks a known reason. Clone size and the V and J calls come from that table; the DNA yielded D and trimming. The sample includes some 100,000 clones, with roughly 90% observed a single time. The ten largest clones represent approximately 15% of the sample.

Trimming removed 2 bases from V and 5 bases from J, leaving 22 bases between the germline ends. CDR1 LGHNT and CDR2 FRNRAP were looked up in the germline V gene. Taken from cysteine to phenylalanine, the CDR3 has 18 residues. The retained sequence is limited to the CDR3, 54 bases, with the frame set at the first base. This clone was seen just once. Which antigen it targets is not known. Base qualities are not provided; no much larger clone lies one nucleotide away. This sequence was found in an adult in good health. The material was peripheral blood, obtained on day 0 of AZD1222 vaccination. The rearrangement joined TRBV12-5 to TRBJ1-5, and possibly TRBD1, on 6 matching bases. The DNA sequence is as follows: TGTGCTAGTGGTTTGACACGTCTCGGGACAACCGTTCATCAGCCCCAGCATTTT. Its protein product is CASGLTRLGTTVHQPQHF.